A single sample is the source of the 2 T cell receptor beta chains below, sequenced in a study of PD-1 blockade in mismatch repair-deficient tumors. Repertoires were generated with immunoSEQ multiplex PCR, while TCRdb's copy carries only in-frame clones and drops some. Of roughly 48,000 clones listed, 77% are singletons. The source material was PBMCs, sampled before pembrolizumab treatment. The receptor source for this set is an adult with mismatch repair-deficient cancer.

The rearrangement links TRBV5-4 to TRBJ1-1; 8 bases are shared with TRBD1. Germline V gene data show CDR1 as SGHNT and CDR2 as YYREEE (reference sequence). Losses at the gene ends were 4 bases for V and 7 bases for J; bases not matched to a gene: 12. The CDR3 runs to 15 residues. The CDR3 sequence: CASSLAETGANEAFF. CDR3 bases: TGTGCCAGCAGCCTCGCGGAGACAGGGGCGAATGAAGCTTTCTTT. Full variable domain (missing parts from reference TRBV5-4 and TRBJ1-1): ETGVTQSPTHLIKTRGQQVTLRCSSQSGHNTVSWYQQALGQGPQFIFQYYREEENGRGNFPPRFSGLQFPNYSSELNVNALELDDSALYLCASSLAETGANEAFFGQGTRLTVV.

The rearrangement links TRBV4-2 to TRBJ2-7, with 13 positions matching TRBD2. Trimming cost V 6 bases and J 7 bases; bases outside gene matches: 12. CDR1 is LGHNA and CDR2 is YNFKEQ in the germline V gene. This CDR3 is 16 amino acids long. The CDR3 DNA reads as TGTGCCAGCAGTCGGACGGGACTAGCGGGGTCGGAGGAGCAGTACTTC. Amino acids: CASSRTGLAGSEEQYF.